This entry describes one T cell receptor (beta chain). What it binds is unknown. The V gene end was trimmed by 5 bases and the J gene end by 0 bases; junction bases not matched to a gene: 3. From germline, CDR1 is MDHEN and CDR2 SYDVKM. The CDR3 spans 14 residues. The data were taken from a study of graft-versus-host responses after intestinal transplantation. Turning to the study itself: Multivisceral, liver-intestinal, or isolated intestinal transplants were given to recipients. Recipients across the board were started on anti-thymocyte globulin induction, then kept on tacrolimus and steroids for around 3 years.

Sequencing was performed with immunoSEQ multiplex PCR; in TCRdb, only in-frame clones are kept and a portion is missing. The table has roughly 30,000 clones, 70% to 85% seen once; the top ten hold 15% to 20%. Study-wide results and caveats: Recipient marrow held GvH clones, some first seen in ileum or blood. The study found high graft-versus-host to host-versus-graft clonal ratios in allografts of patients with graft-donor T cell macrochimerism.

The chain joins TRBV28 to TRBJ2-7, with TRBD2 identical over 8 bases. The source was unstimulated CD8+ T cells sorted from spleen or lymph node cells, collected before intestinal transplant. The source of this sequence is a human donor who received an intestinal transplant. The CDR3: CASSPSGSSYEQYF. CDR3 nucleotides: TGTGCCAGCAGTCCGAGCGGGAGCTCCTACGAGCAGTACTTC.